This T cell receptor beta chain was sequenced in a study of T cells in narcolepsy. Germline V gives CDR1 ENHRY, CDR2 SYGVKD. The CDR3 is 15 residues long. The V segment lost 3 bases and the J segment 5 bases; nucleotides outside the gene matches: 4. Some clones are missing from TCRdb's copy, which holds only in-frame ones; the method was immunoSEQ multiplex PCR. Here the sample spans tens of thousands of clones, 85% being singletons. The source material was memory (CD45RA-) CD4+ T cells from blood. The V gene is TRBV10-3, the J gene TRBJ2-5, with 12 positions matching TRBD2. The source of this sequence is a human donor in good health. The CDR3 loop is CAISELAGGGETQYF. As DNA, the CDR3 is TGTGCCATCAGTGAACTAGCGGGAGGAGGTGAGACCCAGTACTTC.